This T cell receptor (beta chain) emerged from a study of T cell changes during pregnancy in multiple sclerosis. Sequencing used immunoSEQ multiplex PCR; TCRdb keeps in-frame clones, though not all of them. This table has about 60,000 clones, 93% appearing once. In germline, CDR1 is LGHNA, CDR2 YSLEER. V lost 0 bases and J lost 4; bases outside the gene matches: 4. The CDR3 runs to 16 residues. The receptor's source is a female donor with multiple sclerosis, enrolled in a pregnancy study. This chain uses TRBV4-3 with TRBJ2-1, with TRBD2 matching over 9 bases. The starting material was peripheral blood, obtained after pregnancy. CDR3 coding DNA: TGCGCCAGCAGCCAAGACCGCCTAGCGGGGTACAATGAGCAGTTCTTC. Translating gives CASSQDRLAGYNEQFF.